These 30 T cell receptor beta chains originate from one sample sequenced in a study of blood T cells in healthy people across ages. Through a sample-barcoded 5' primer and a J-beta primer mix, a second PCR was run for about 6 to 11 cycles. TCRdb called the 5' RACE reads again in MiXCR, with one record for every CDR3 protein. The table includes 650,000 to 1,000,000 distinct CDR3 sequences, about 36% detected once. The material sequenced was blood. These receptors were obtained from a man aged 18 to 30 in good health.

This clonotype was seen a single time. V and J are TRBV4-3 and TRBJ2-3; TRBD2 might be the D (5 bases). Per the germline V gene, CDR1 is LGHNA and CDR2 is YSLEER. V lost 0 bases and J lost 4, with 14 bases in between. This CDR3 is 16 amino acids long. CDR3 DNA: TGCGCCAGCAGCCAAGAGCCCATCGGGGTCGCAGATACGCAGTATTTT. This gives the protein CASSQEPIGVADTQYF.

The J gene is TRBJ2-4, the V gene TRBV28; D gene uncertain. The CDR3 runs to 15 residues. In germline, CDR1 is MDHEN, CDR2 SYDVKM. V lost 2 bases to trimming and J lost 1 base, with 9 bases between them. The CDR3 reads CASSLPLGAKNIQYF. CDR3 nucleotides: TGTGCCAGCAGTTTACCACTGGGGGCCAAAAACATTCAGTACTTC.

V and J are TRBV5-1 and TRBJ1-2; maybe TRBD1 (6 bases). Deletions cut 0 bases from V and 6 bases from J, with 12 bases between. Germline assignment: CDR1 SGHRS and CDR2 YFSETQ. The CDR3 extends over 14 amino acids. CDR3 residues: CASSLAQTGDGYTF. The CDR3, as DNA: TGCGCCAGCAGCTTGGCCCAGACAGGCGATGGCTACACCTTC.

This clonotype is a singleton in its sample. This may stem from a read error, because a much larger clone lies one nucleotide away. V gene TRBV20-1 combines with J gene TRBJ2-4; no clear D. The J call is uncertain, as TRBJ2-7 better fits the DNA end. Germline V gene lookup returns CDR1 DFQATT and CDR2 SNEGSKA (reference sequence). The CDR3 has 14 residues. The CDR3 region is CSVRDLERTYEQYF. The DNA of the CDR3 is TGCAGTGTTAGAGATCTGGAAAGGACCTACGAGCAGTACTTC.

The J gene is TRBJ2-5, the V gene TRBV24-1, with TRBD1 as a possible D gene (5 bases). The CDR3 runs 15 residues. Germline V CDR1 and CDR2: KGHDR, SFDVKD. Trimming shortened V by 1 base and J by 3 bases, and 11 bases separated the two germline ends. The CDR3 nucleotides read TGTGCCACCAGTGATTTAGGGCAGGGCAAAGAGACCCAGTACTTC. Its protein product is CATSDLGQGKETQYF.

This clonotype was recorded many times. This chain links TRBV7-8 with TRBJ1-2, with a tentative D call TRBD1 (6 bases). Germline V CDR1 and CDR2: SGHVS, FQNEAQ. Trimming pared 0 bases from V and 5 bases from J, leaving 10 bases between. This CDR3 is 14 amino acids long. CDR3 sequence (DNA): TGTGCCAGCAGCTTAGCTGGGGGCCGATATGGCTACACCTTC. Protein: CASSLAGGRYGYTF.

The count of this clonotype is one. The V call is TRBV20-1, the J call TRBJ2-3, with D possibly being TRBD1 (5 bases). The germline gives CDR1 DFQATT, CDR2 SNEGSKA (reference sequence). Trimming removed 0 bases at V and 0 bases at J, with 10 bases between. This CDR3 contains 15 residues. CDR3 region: CSAREWGSSTDTQYF. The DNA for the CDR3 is TGCAGTGCTAGAGAGTGGGGCTCTAGCACAGATACGCAGTATTTT.

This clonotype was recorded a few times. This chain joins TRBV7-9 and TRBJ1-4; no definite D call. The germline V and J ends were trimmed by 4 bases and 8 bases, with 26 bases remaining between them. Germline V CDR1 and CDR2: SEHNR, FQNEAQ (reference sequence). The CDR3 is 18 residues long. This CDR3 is CASSSRGSQRGRGEKLFF. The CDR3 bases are TGTGCCAGCAGCTCTAGAGGTTCCCAGCGGGGTCGGGGAGAAAAACTGTTTTTT.

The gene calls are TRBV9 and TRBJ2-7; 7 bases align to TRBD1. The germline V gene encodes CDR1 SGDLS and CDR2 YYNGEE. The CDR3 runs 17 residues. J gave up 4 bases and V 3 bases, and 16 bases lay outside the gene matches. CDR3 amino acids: CASSEPPTGHPPYEQYF. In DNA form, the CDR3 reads TGTGCCAGCAGCGAGCCCCCGACAGGGCACCCGCCTTACGAGCAGTACTTC.

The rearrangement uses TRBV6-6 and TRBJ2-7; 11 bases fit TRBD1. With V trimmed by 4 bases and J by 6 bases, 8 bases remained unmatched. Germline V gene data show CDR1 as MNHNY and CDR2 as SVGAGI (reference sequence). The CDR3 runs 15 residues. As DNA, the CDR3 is TGTGCCAGCAGTTGGACAGGGGGCTATAGGCGCGAGCAGTACTTC. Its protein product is CASSWTGGYRREQYF.

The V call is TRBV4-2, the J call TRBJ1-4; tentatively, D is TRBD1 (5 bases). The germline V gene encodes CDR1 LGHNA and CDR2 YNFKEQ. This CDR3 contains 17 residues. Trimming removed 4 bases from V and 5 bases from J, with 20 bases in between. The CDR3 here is CASSLGVVGQINEKLFF. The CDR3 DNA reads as TGTGCCAGCAGCCTAGGTGTCGTGGGGCAGATAAATGAAAAACTGTTTTTT.

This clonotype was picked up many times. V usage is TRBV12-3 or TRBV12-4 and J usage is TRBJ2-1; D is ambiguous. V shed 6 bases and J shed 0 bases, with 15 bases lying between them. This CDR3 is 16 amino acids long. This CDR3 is CASRPPTDSSYNEQFF. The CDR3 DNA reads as TGTGCCAGCAGACCCCCTACGGATAGCTCCTACAATGAGCAGTTCTTC.

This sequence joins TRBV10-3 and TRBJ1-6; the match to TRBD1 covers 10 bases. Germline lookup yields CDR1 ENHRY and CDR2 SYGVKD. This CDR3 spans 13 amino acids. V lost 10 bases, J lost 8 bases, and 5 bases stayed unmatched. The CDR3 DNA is TGTGCCACCCGGGACAGGGGCGATTCACCCCTCCACTTT. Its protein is CATRDRGDSPLHF.

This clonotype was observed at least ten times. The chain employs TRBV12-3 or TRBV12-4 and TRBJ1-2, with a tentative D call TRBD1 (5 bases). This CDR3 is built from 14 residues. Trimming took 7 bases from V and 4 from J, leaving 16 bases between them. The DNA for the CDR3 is TGTGCCAGCATCGAGACAGCAGGACTCTATGGCTACACCTTC. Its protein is CASIETAGLYGYTF.

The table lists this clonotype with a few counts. The CDR3 DNA sequence: TGTGCCAGCAGCTTCTTCCGGGACAACTATGGCTACACCTTC. Translated: CASSFFRDNYGYTF. The chain carries TRBV6-5 and TRBJ1-2; a weak D match, TRBD1 (5 bases). The CDR3 has 14 residues. Between the trimmed V and J ends, which lost 6 bases and 2 bases, there was a span of 13 bases. The germline CDR1 and CDR2 sequences are MNHEY and SVGAGI.

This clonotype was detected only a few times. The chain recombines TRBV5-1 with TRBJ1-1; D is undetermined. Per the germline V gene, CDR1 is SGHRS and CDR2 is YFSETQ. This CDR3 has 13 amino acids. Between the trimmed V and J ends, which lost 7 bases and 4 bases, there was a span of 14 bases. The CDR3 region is CASQRGTGTEAFF. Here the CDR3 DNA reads TGCGCCAGCCAACGTGGCACCGGCACTGAAGCTTTCTTT.

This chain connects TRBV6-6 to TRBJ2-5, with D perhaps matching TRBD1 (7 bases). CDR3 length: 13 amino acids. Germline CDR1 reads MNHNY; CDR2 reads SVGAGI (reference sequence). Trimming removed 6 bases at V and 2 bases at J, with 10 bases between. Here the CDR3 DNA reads TGTGCCAGCAGGCGGGACAGACAAGAGACCCAGTACTTC. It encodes CASRRDRQETQYF.

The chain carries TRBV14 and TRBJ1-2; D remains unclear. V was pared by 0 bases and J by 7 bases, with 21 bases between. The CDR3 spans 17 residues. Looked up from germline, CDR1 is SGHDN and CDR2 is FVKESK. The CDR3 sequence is CASSQDAAANLLTGYTF. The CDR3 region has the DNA TGTGCCAGCAGCCAAGATGCTGCTGCTAACCTACTCACTGGCTACACCTTC.

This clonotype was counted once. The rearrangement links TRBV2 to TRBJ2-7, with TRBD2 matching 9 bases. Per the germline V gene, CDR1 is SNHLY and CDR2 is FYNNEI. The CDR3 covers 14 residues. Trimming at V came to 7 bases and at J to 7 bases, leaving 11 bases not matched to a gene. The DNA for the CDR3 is TGTGCCAGCACCCCGACTAGCGGTTACAATGAGCAGTACTTC. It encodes CASTPTSGYNEQYF.

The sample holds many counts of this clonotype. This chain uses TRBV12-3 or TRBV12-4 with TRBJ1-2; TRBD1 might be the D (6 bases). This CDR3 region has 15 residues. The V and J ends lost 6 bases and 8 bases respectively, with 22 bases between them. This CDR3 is CASSSPDRSSMGYTF. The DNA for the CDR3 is TGTGCCAGCAGCTCCCCGGACAGAAGTTCTATGGGCTACACCTTC.

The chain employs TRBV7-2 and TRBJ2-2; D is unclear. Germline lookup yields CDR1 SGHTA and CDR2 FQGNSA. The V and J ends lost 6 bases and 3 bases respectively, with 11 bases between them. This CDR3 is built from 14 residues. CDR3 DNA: TGTGCCAGCAGACGTGACACACACACCGGGGAGCTGTTTTTT. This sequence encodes CASRRDTHTGELFF.

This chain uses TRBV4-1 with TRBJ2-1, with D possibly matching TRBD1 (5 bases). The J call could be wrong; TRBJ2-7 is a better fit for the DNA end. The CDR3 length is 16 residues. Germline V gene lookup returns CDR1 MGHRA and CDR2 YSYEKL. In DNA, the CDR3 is TGCGCCAGCAGCCCAATTGGGGCAGAGACCTCCTACGAGCAGTACTTC. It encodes CASSPIGAETSYEQYF.

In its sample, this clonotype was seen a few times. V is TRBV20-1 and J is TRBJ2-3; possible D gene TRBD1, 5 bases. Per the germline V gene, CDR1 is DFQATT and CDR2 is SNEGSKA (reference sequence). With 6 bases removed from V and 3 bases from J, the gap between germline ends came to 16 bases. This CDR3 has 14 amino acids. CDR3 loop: CSAMDTTRTDTQYF. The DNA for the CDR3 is TGCAGTGCAATGGACACAACCAGGACAGATACGCAGTATTTT.

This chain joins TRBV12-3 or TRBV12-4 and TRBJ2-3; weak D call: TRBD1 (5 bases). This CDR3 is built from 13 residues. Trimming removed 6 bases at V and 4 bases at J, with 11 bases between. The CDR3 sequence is CASREGVSDTQYF. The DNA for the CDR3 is TGTGCCAGCAGAGAAGGGGTCTCAGATACGCAGTATTTT.

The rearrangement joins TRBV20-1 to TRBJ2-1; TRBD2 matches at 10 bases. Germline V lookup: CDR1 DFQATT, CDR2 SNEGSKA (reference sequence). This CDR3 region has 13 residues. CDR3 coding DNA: TGCGGTGGCGGGACTAGCGCCTACAATGAGCAGTTCTTC. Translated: CGGGTSAYNEQFF.

CDR3 loop: CASRKSSSYNSPLHF. CDR3 nucleotides: TGTGCCAGCAGGAAAAGTAGCTCCTATAATTCACCCCTCCACTTT. This chain connects TRBV2 to TRBJ1-6; D gene ambiguous. V shed 6 bases and J shed 0 bases, with 9 bases lying between them. In germline, CDR1 is SNHLY, CDR2 FYNNEI. The CDR3 has 15 amino acids.

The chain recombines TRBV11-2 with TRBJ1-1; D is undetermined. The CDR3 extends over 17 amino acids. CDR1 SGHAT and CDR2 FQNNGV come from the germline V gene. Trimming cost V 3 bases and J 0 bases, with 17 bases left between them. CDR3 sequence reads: CASSFFGVVPVNTEAFF. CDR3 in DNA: TGTGCCAGCAGCTTTTTCGGGGTCGTTCCTGTGAACACTGAAGCTTTCTTT.

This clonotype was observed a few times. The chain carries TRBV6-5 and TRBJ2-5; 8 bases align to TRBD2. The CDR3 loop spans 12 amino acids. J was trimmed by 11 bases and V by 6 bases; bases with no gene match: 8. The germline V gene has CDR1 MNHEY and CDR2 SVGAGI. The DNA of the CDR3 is TGTGCCAGCAGCCTACATAGCGGGGAGCAGTACTTC. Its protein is CASSLHSGEQYF.

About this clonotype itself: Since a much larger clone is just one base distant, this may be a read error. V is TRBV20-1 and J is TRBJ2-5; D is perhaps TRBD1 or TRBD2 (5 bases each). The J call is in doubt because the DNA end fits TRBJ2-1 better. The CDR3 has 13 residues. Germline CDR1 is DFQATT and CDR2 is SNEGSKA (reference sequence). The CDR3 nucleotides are TGCAGCCCCCCGGGGCAGTACCAAGAGACCCAGTTCTTC. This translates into CSPPGQYQETQFF.

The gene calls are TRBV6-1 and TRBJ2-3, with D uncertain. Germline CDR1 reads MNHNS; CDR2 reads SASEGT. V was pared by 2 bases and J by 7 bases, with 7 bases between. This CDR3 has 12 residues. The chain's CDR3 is CASSESANTQYF. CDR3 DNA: TGTGCCAGCAGTGAATCTGCGAATACGCAGTATTTT.